These 32 T cell receptor beta chains came from one sample sequenced in a study of vaccination and CD4 T cells after COVID-19. Sequencing of DNA taken from cultured CD4+ T cells relied on the Oncomine TCR Beta short-read assay. TCRdb analysed the PCR reads with MiXCR anew, one entry per CDR3 protein. Of about 15,000 distinct CDR3 sequences in the sample, roughly 80% were seen once. Noted treatment: 10-day PBMC culture with coronavirus spike peptide pools or control peptides (ViraFEST assay). Antigens of these TCRs are unknown. Sequenced here: CD4+ T cells from blood, cultured in vitro, sampled after SARS-CoV-2 vaccination. These receptor sequences come from a human donor who received a COVID-19 vaccine.

The gene calls are TRBV5-5 and TRBJ2-5, with D hard to call. The germline V gene encodes CDR1 SGHKS and CDR2 YYEKEE (reference sequence). The CDR3 extends over 13 amino acids. V dropped 1 base and J dropped 2 bases, with 6 bases sitting between them. CDR3 sequence: CASSLPGQETQYF. CDR3 nucleotides: TGTGCCAGCAGCTTGCCTGGGCAAGAGACCCAGTACTTC.

This clonotype appeared once. The chain carries TRBV12-3 or TRBV12-4 and TRBJ1-1; D is undetermined. The V end lost 5 bases, the J end lost 0 bases, and 19 bases lay between the germline ends. CDR3 length equals 17 residues. The CDR3 DNA is TGTGCCAGCAGTCCCGAGGACTACCCACTTGTGAACACTGAAGCTTTCTTT. This encodes CASSPEDYPLVNTEAFF.

A single count supports this clonotype. This chain connects TRBV7-2 to TRBJ1-6; a weak D match, TRBD1 (6 bases). Germline assignment: CDR1 SGHTA and CDR2 FQGNSA. Trimming pared 4 bases from V and 3 bases from J, leaving 13 bases between. The length of the CDR3 is 16 residues. CDR3 protein: CASSWRGGGYNSPLHF. CDR3 DNA sequence: TGTGCCAGCAGCTGGAGGGGAGGGGGCTATAATTCACCCCTCCACTTT.

This clonotype was picked up one time. The CDR3: CASSRGVRGYNEQFF. The CDR3 DNA is TGTGCCAGCAGCCGTGGGGTGCGGGGGTACAATGAGCAGTTCTTC. The genes are TRBV7-2 and TRBJ2-1; 7 bases align to TRBD2. This CDR3 spans 15 amino acids. Trimming at V came to 5 bases and at J to 4 bases, leaving 8 bases not matched to a gene. Germline V gives CDR1 SGHTA, CDR2 FQGNSA. Full variable domain (rest looked up from reference TRBV7-2 and TRBJ2-1): GAGVSQSPSNKVTEKGKDVELRCDPISGHTALYWYRQSLGQGLEFLIYFQGNSAPDKSGLPSDRFSAERTGGSVSTLTIQRTQQEDSAVYLCASSRGVRGYNEQFFGPGTRLTVL.

In its sample, this clonotype was seen a few times. The genes are TRBV20-1 and TRBJ1-3; tentatively, D is TRBD1 (6 bases). CDR3 length equals 14 residues. Trimming took 6 bases from V and 7 from J, leaving 19 bases between them. Germline V gene data show CDR1 as DFQATT and CDR2 as SNEGSKA (reference sequence). CDR3 amino acids: CSARGGGLGNTIYF. CDR3 DNA sequence: TGCAGTGCCCGAGGGGGGGGCCTGGGGAACACCATATATTTT.

The genes are TRBV24-1 and TRBJ2-3, with TRBD1 matching 10 bases. The CDR3 runs to 15 residues. The germline gives CDR1 KGHDR, CDR2 SFDVKD. V trimming: 4 bases; J trimming: 1 base; junction bases outside the gene matches: 1. The CDR3, as DNA: TGTGCCACCAGTGAGGGACAGGGGCGCACAGATACGCAGTATTTT. Protein sequence: CATSEGQGRTDTQYF.

The chain is built from TRBV19 and TRBJ1-6; D not certain. Germline V gene data show CDR1 as LNHDA and CDR2 as SQIVND (reference sequence). The V end lost 5 bases, the J end lost 7 bases, and 9 bases lay between the germline ends. There are 13 residues in the CDR3. In DNA, the CDR3 is TGTGCCAGTAGTCCAGACTGGAATTCACCCCTCCACTTT. Protein sequence: CASSPDWNSPLHF.

The chain links TRBV20-1 to TRBJ1-2, with D possibly TRBD1 on 6 matching bases. Per the germline V gene, CDR1 is DFQATT and CDR2 is SNEGSKA (reference sequence). V lost 5 bases and J 4 bases, leaving 20 bases between the germline ends. This CDR3 contains 15 residues. The CDR3 bases are TGCAGTGCTTTGGGGGCAGTGGTATCCTCCTATGGCTACACCTTC. Its protein product is CSALGAVVSSYGYTF.

There are a few counts of this clonotype. The gene calls are TRBV27 and TRBJ2-4, with 9 bases matching TRBD1. The CDR3 contains 13 residues. CDR1 is MNHEY, CDR2 SMNVEV, per germline (reference sequence). J was trimmed by 7 bases and V by 11 bases; bases with no gene match: 9. The CDR3 here is CASIGQGFNIQYF. The CDR3 DNA follows: TGTGCCTCGATCGGACAGGGGTTTAACATTCAGTACTTC.

V usage is TRBV20-1 and J usage is TRBJ1-3; no clear D. Germline CDR1 and CDR2: DFQATT and SNEGSKA (reference sequence). This CDR3 spans 13 amino acids. V was trimmed by 0 bases and J by 1 base, leaving 4 bases between them. CDR3 amino acids: CSAREGSGNTIYF. CDR3 sequence (DNA): TGCAGTGCTAGAGAGGGTTCTGGAAACACCATATATTTT.

The rearrangement joins TRBV6-5 to TRBJ1-2, with a weak D call TRBD1 (6 bases). The ends were cut back, 4 bases at V and 4 bases at J, with 19 bases in the middle. CDR3 length: 16 residues. Germline CDR1 reads MNHEY; CDR2 reads SVGAGI. DNA for the CDR3: TGTGCCAGCAGTTTCCCAGGGACACAAGATCCCTATGGCTACACCTTC. Residues: CASSFPGTQDPYGYTF.

The chain couples TRBV20-1 to TRBJ2-7; D unclear. Germline CDR1 DFQATT, CDR2 SNEGSKA (reference sequence). V was trimmed by 4 bases and J by 6 bases, leaving 10 bases between them. CDR3 length: 11 residues. CDR3 nucleotides: TGCAGTGCTAACAGTAAGGGCGAGCAGTACTTC. This sequence encodes CSANSKGEQYF.

This clonotype has only a few counts. This sequence joins TRBV30 and TRBJ1-2; a weak D match, TRBD1 (6 bases). From germline, CDR1 is GTSNPN and CDR2 SVGIG (reference sequence). Trimming stripped 1 base from V and 4 bases from J, with 10 bases between. The length of the CDR3 is 13 residues. The CDR3 region is CAWSEDSPYGYTF. CDR3 bases: TGTGCCTGGAGTGAGGACAGCCCCTATGGCTACACCTTC. Full variable domain (rest looked up from reference TRBV30 and TRBJ1-2): SQTIHQWPATLVQPVGSPLSLECTVEGTSNPNLYWYRQAAGRGLQLLFYSVGIGQISSEVPQNLSASRPQDRQFILSSKKLLLSDSGFYLCAWSEDSPYGYTFGSGTRLTVV.

This chain joins TRBV7-3 and TRBJ2-5, with D tentatively TRBD1 or TRBD2 (6 bases each). From germline, CDR1 is SGHTA and CDR2 FQGTGA. The germline V and J ends were trimmed by 5 bases and 2 bases, with 18 bases remaining between them. This CDR3 comprises 16 residues. CDR3 protein: CASSPTSSGAQETQYF. The CDR3 DNA reads TGTGCCAGCAGCCCGACCTCGTCGGGGGCACAAGAGACCCAGTACTTC.

V is TRBV15 and J is TRBJ2-5; TRBD2 matches 10 bases. The CDR3 loop spans 16 amino acids. Germline lookup yields CDR1 LNHNV and CDR2 YYDKDF (reference sequence). Trimming cost V 1 base and J 5 bases; bases outside gene matches: 7. CDR3 residues: CATSRGQRGGRETQYF. The CDR3 DNA reads as TGTGCCACCAGCAGAGGCCAGCGGGGGGGCCGGGAGACCCAGTACTTC.

This chain connects TRBV21-1 to TRBJ2-3. TRBV21-1 is a documented pseudogene. The CDR3 length is 13 residues. In DNA, the CDR3 is TGTGCCAGCAGATGGCAGGGCACAGATACGCAGTATTTT. Translation gives CASRWQGTDTQYF.

The chain combines TRBV24-1 with TRBJ2-7; 8 bases are shared with TRBD1. Germline CDR1 KGHDR, CDR2 SFDVKD. The CDR3 extends over 13 amino acids. With V trimmed by 9 bases and J by 4 bases, 7 bases remained unmatched. The CDR3 region is CATEGTGEYEQYF. The CDR3 nucleotides read TGTGCCACCGAAGGGACAGGAGAATACGAGCAGTACTTC.

This clonotype was observed once. The chain is built from TRBV20-1 and TRBJ1-2; TRBD1 might be the D (5 bases). Trimming removed 0 bases from V and 7 bases from J, with 18 bases in between. In germline, CDR1 is DFQATT, CDR2 SNEGSKA (reference sequence). This CDR3 has 15 residues. This CDR3 reads CSARDASQPGGGYTF. CDR3 bases: TGCAGTGCTAGAGATGCCAGCCAACCTGGGGGTGGCTACACCTTC.

This sequence joins TRBV6-1 and TRBJ2-2; the match to TRBD1 covers 7 bases. CDR3 size: 16 residues. Germline V CDR1 and CDR2: MNHNS, SASEGT. V dropped 5 bases and J dropped 3; count of bases not matched to a gene: 9. The CDR3 loop is CASSRQGPDDTGELFF. DNA of the CDR3: TGTGCCAGCAGTAGACAGGGACCCGACGACACCGGGGAGCTGTTTTTT.

V gene TRBV6-1 combines with J gene TRBJ1-1; possible D gene TRBD1, 6 bases. With 3 bases removed from V and 3 bases from J, the gap between germline ends came to 17 bases. Germline CDR1 and CDR2: MNHNS and SASEGT. The CDR3 spans 16 residues. This CDR3 is CASSDPFQGFDTEAFF. The CDR3, as DNA: TGTGCCAGCAGTGACCCCTTCCAGGGGTTTGACACTGAAGCTTTCTTT.

The chain recombines TRBV30 with TRBJ1-2, with 7 bases lining up with TRBD1. CDR1 and CDR2 (germline): GTSNPN, SVGIG (reference sequence). V shed 0 bases, J shed 8 bases, and the junction held 6 bases outside the gene matches. The CDR3 contains 13 residues. CDR3 nucleotides: TGTGCCTGGAGTGTCGGGCAGGGGGAGGGCTACACCTTC. It specifies CAWSVGQGEGYTF.

This clonotype has a single count. This chain connects TRBV24-1 to TRBJ2-1, with D possibly matching TRBD1 (6 bases). This CDR3 is 13 amino acids long. The germline gives CDR1 KGHDR, CDR2 SFDVKD. V was trimmed by 5 bases and J by 9 bases, leaving 13 bases between them. The CDR3 loop reads CATSVQGFGEQFF. The DNA of the CDR3 is TGTGCCACCAGTGTGCAGGGGTTCGGTGAGCAGTTCTTC.

The chain combines TRBV6-1 with TRBJ1-1, with TRBD1 matching 7 bases. Germline values: CDR1 MNHNS, CDR2 SASEGT. This CDR3 is built from 15 residues. The J segment lost 0 bases and the V segment lost 4 bases, leaving 5 bases of the junction unmatched. The CDR3 spells CASSVHRGLNTEAFF. The DNA of the CDR3 is TGTGCCAGCAGTGTTCACAGGGGCCTGAACACTGAAGCTTTCTTT.

This clonotype was seen only a few times. The rearrangement joins TRBV27 to TRBJ1-5; TRBD1 aligns across 11 bases. CDR1 and CDR2 (germline): MNHEY, SMNVEV (reference sequence). CDR3 length: 14 amino acids. The V segment lost 6 bases and the J segment 6 bases; nucleotides outside the gene matches: 4. CDR3 sequence reads: CASRGQGGGQPQHF. The CDR3, as DNA: TGTGCCAGCAGGGGACAGGGGGGTGGTCAGCCCCAGCATTTT.

The chain uses TRBV30 and TRBJ1-5; D is ambiguous. V was pared by 2 bases and J by 0 bases, with 8 bases between. This CDR3 comprises 14 residues. CDR1 is GTSNPN, CDR2 SVGIG, per germline (reference sequence). The CDR3 nucleotides are TGTGCCTGGAGTCCCGTGAGTAGCAATCAGCCCCAGCATTTT. Translated: CAWSPVSSNQPQHF.

This clonotype is termed medium-sized. The chain joins TRBV7-8 to TRBJ2-3; 7 bases line up with TRBD1. This CDR3 comprises 16 residues. The ends lost 1 base at V and 2 bases at J; junction bases unmatched: 6. Per germline, CDR1 SGHVS and CDR2 FQNEAQ. CDR3 DNA sequence: TGTGCCAGCAGCTTAGTCTCCGGACAGGACACAGATACGCAGTATTTT. As protein: CASSLVSGQDTDTQYF.

The V and J genes are TRBV7-9 and TRBJ1-2; 8 nucleotides match TRBD1. In germline, CDR1 is SEHNR, CDR2 FQNEAQ (reference sequence). This CDR3 is 14 amino acids long. Germline trimming cut 6 bases from V and 5 bases from J; bases unmatched to any gene: 8. The CDR3 nucleotides are TGTGCCAGCAGGCCTGGGACAGGCAATTATGGCTACACCTTC. It translates to CASRPGTGNYGYTF. The variable domain in full, with the rest retrieved from reference TRBV7-9 and TRBJ1-2, is DTGVSQNPRHKITKRGQNVTFRCDPISEHNRLYWYRQTLGQGPEFLTYFQNEAQLEKSRLLSDRFSAERPKGSFSTLEIQRTEQGDSAMYLCASRPGTGNYGYTFGSGTRLTVV.

The CDR3 DNA reads as TGTGCCAGCAGTTTGGGTGGGGGACAGGGGGCGCTTTACTATGGCTACACCTTC. It yields the protein CASSLGGGQGALYYGYTF. J is TRBJ1-2 and V is TRBV12-3 or TRBV12-4, with 12 positions matching TRBD1. The ends lost 3 bases at V and 3 bases at J; junction bases unmatched: 11. This CDR3 comprises 18 residues.

Sample share makes this clonotype medium-sized (0.01 to 0.1%). The rearrangement links TRBV12-3 or TRBV12-4 to TRBJ1-6; TRBD1 matches at 8 bases. This CDR3 region has 18 residues. The trim removed 6 bases at V and 0 bases at J, leaving 10 bases unmatched. The CDR3 DNA is TGTGCCAGCAGCCGGACAGGGTACGGCAGCTCCTATAATTCACCCCTCCACTTT. Residues: CASSRTGYGSSYNSPLHF.

J is TRBJ1-2 and V is TRBV4-1; the match to TRBD1 covers 10 bases. Trimming removed 4 bases from V and 6 bases from J; junction bases left unmatched: 2. Germline V gene data show CDR1 as MGHRA and CDR2 as YSYEKL. CDR3 length equals 13 residues. CDR3 DNA sequence: TGCGCCAGCAGCCGGACAGGGGGAGATGGCTACACCTTC. Amino acid sequence: CASSRTGGDGYTF.

A few counts support this clonotype. This chain joins TRBV20-1 and TRBJ2-5, with 8 positions matching TRBD2. V was clipped by 0 bases and J by 5 bases; unmatched bases: 8. Looked up from germline, CDR1 is DFQATT and CDR2 is SNEGSKA (reference sequence). The CDR3 totals 15 residues. CDR3 coding DNA: TGCAGTGCTAGAGATATCGGACTAGCAGACGAGACCCAGTACTTC. Translated, it gives CSARDIGLADETQYF.

V is TRBV19 and J is TRBJ1-2; D not certain. CDR1 LNHDA and CDR2 SQIVND come from the germline V gene (reference sequence). Trimming removed 5 bases from V and 3 bases from J, with 10 bases in between. This CDR3 is 13 amino acids long. The CDR3 nucleotides are TGTGCCAGTAGTGAAATGGCTGACTATGGCTACACCTTC. Its protein is CASSEMADYGYTF. The variable domain in full, completed from reference TRBV19 and TRBJ1-2, reads DGGITQSPKYLFRKEGQNVTLSCEQNLNHDAMYWYRQDPGQGLRLIYYSQIVNDFQKGDIAEGYSVSREKKESFPLTVTSAQKNPTAFYLCASSEMADYGYTFGSGTRLTVV.